This entry concerns a single TCR beta chain. Its antigen is undetermined. The CDR3 length is 13 residues. Trimming removed 1 base at V and 9 bases at J, with 10 bases between. The V gene's germline CDR1 is LNHNV and CDR2 YYDKDF (reference sequence). Expressed TCRB transcripts were sequenced after all isolated RNA was converted to cDNA. Average reads for naive, central memory and regulatory T cell samples were several million. The assay was immunoSEQ multiplex PCR, and TCRdb's table has in-frame clones only and misses some. The table shows some 270,000 clones, with 8% occurring only once. This entry belongs to a study of beta chain features in type 1 diabetes. General study results and limits: Among type 1 diabetes patients, VDJ junctions had fewer insertions and more deletions. A moderate, significant TCRB CDR3 shortening appeared in type 1 diabetes across four CD4+ subsets.

Sort purity for all populations was recorded as exceeding 98%. The sequencing sample was made of central memory CD4+ T cells from blood. The sequence derives from a woman between 18 and 29 years old in good health. The chain employs TRBV15 and TRBJ1-3; D is undetermined. CDR3 region: CATSRGLGVTIYF. The CDR3 region has the DNA TGTGCCACCAGCAGAGGACTTGGCGTCACCATATATTTT.